This T cell receptor beta chain was retrieved from a study of neurological immune-mediated disorders. This clonotype was found many times. Germline lookup yields CDR1 MNHEY and CDR2 SVGEGT. Trimming stripped 0 bases from V and 1 base from J, with 10 bases between. This CDR3 region has 16 residues. MiXCR, run by TCRdb on the 5' RACE reads, gives a single entry per CDR3 protein. In the table there are 100,000 or so distinct CDR3 sequences, approximately 3.3% of which are singletons. What was sequenced was PBMCs. This chain connects TRBV6-2 or TRBV6-3 to TRBJ1-5; D is unresolved. This clonotype was sampled from a woman between 18 and 30 years old with multiple sclerosis. CDR3 in DNA: TGTGCCAGCAGTTACTCGCGGGCTAGGAGCAATCAGCCCCAGCATTTT. As protein: CASSYSRARSNQPQHF.